Included here is one T cell receptor (beta chain) sequence, with context. The sample comes from a study of blood T cell repertoires in COVID-19. Whole-study context: Samples of COVID-19 (acute and convalescent) were obtained from the United States, Italy and Spain.

V lost 0 bases and J 7 bases, leaving 9 bases between the germline ends. CDR3 length: 13 residues. Germline loops: CDR1 MNHEY, CDR2 SMNVEV (reference sequence). As processed by the authors: By means of reference gene primer amplification, nucleated cell counts were estimated. TCRdb's copy holds only in-frame clones and misses some; the assay was immunoSEQ multiplex PCR. That table supplies the V and J calls and clone size; D and trimming were determined from the DNA. The sample has around 210,000 clones, 89% seen once; the top ten hold roughly 8.8%. Recruitment covered 20 to 25 US areas and drew participants whose ages spanned roughly 18 to 100 years. For recovered donors of Cohort 3, there were two negative PCRs, clearance, or symptom resolution.

Sequenced input: PBMCs or T cells enriched from blood (not recorded which). The rearrangement joins TRBV27 to TRBJ1-1; D is ambiguous. This receptor was identified in a woman younger than 30 who had recovered from COVID-19. CDR3 coding DNA: TGTGCCAGCAGTTTATCACGAGGGAGTGAAGCTTTCTTT. It translates to CASSLSRGSEAFF.